Each of the 21 T cell receptor beta chains below was sequenced from the same sample in a study of T cells after yellow fever vaccination. TCRdb recomputed calls from the 5' RACE reads with MiXCR, one row per CDR3 protein. The sample lists a few hundred thousand distinct CDR3 sequences, 8.1% seen once, with around 17% in the top ten. This sample comprised PBMCs, obtained more than 35 days after the first yellow fever vaccination. The source is a man in his late teens or twenties who received the YFV17D yellow fever vaccine.

This clonotype was counted only a few times. V is TRBV29-1 and J is TRBJ2-7; 7 nucleotides line up with TRBD1. The CDR3 is made up of 14 amino acids. Trimming cost V 6 bases and J 2 bases; bases outside gene matches: 10. Germline V lookup: CDR1 SQVTM, CDR2 ANQGSEA. The CDR3 coding sequence is TGCAGCGTCCAGTTTGACAGGGCTCCCTACGAGCAGTACTTC. It codes for CSVQFDRAPYEQYF.

This clonotype was found many times. V is TRBV10-3 and J is TRBJ2-4; D gene ambiguous. The CDR3 extends over 16 amino acids. V was clipped by 0 bases and J by 7 bases, with 16 bases between them. CDR1 is ENHRY and CDR2 is SYGVKD in the germline V gene. CDR3 nucleotide sequence: TGTGCCATCAGTGAGTCGATTGGAACATTCGGTAACATTCAGTACTTC. Encoded protein: CAISESIGTFGNIQYF.

This sequence joins TRBV7-2 and TRBJ2-3, with D maybe TRBD2 (6 bases). The CDR3 runs 17 residues. V lost 0 bases to trimming and J lost 1 base, with 14 bases between them. Germline V gene sequence: CDR1 SGHTA, CDR2 FQGNSA. CDR3 bases: TGTGCCAGCAGCTTAGCTCTCGTGGGCGGGGGCACAGATACGCAGTATTTT. Protein: CASSLALVGGGTDTQYF.

There are many counts of this clonotype. The chain links TRBV5-6 to TRBJ2-3, with D hard to call. Germline V lookup: CDR1 SGHDT, CDR2 YYEEEE. CDR3 length: 12 amino acids. V gave up 4 bases and J gave up 2 bases, with 5 bases separating them. For the CDR3, the DNA is TGTGCCAGCAGCCTCTTCACAGATACGCAGTATTTT. Translation: CASSLFTDTQYF.

The J gene is TRBJ2-7, the V gene TRBV12-3 or TRBV12-4; 9 bases map to TRBD1. This CDR3 has 16 amino acids. J was trimmed by 2 bases and V by 1 base; bases with no gene match: 6. The CDR3 sequence: CASSLEGQGSAYEQYF. The CDR3 DNA reads TGTGCCAGCAGTTTAGAGGGACAGGGTAGCGCCTACGAGCAGTACTTC.

This clonotype was observed a few times. The V and J genes are TRBV18 and TRBJ1-2; D perhaps matches TRBD1 (6 bases). The germline CDR1 and CDR2 sequences are KGHSH and LQKENI. Trimming pared 6 bases from V and 8 bases from J, leaving 13 bases between. There are 12 residues in the CDR3. CDR3 DNA sequence: TGTGCCAGCTCCCCGGACAGTAGGGGCTACACCTTC. The encoded protein is CASSPDSRGYTF.

The genes are TRBV4-1 and TRBJ1-1, with 7 bases fitting TRBD1. Germline V lookup: CDR1 MGHRA, CDR2 YSYEKL. V dropped 4 bases and J dropped 4; count of bases not matched to a gene: 9. CDR3 length: 15 residues. CDR3 nucleotides: TGCGCCAGCAGCCCGCCTACAGGGGTGAGCACTGAAGCTTTCTTT. Translation gives CASSPPTGVSTEAFF.

The gene calls are TRBV6-1 and TRBJ1-1; 9 nucleotides agree with TRBD1. The CDR3 is 15 amino acids. Germline CDR1 reads MNHNS; CDR2 reads SASEGT. J gave up 4 bases and V 3 bases, and 6 bases lay outside the gene matches. CDR3 amino acids: CASSDTQGAVTEAFF. CDR3 nucleotide sequence: TGTGCCAGCAGTGATACACAGGGGGCAGTCACTGAAGCTTTCTTT.

The rearrangement links TRBV14 to TRBJ1-2, with 8 positions matching TRBD1. CDR3 length equals 14 residues. Germline CDR1 and CDR2: SGHDN and FVKESK. Trimming at V came to 1 base and at J to 3 bases, leaving 1 base not matched to a gene. The CDR3 here is CASSQAGGDYGYTF. Written as DNA, the CDR3 is TGTGCCAGCAGCCAAGCAGGGGGCGACTATGGCTACACCTTC.

In its sample, this clonotype was seen a few times. V usage is TRBV12-3 or TRBV12-4 and J usage is TRBJ2-1, with 8 bases identical to TRBD2. The CDR3 has 17 amino acids. The trim removed 2 bases at V and 10 bases at J, leaving 16 bases unmatched. CDR3 DNA: TGTGCCAGCAGTTTAAAGGGCCCGGGGGGGCCAGGAGAGGAGCAGTTCTTC. Protein: CASSLKGPGGPGEEQFF.

This clonotype was counted between two and nine times. The rearrangement joins TRBV7-2 to TRBJ2-7; D not certain. CDR3 length: 11 residues. Germline V gene lookup returns CDR1 SGHTA and CDR2 FQGNSA. V was clipped by 5 bases and J by 7 bases, with 9 bases between them. The CDR3 DNA is TGTGCCAGCAGCACTACCGTAGAGCAGTACTTC. Protein product: CASSTTVEQYF.

A few counts support this clonotype. The J gene is TRBJ2-1, the V gene TRBV12-3 or TRBV12-4; 11 bases match TRBD2. The V gene end was trimmed by 7 bases and the J gene end by 9 bases; junction bases not matched to a gene: 5. The CDR3 loop spans 13 amino acids. The CDR3 protein is CASTLAGGVEQFF. As DNA, the CDR3 is TGTGCCAGCACCTTAGCGGGGGGGGTTGAGCAGTTCTTC.

This rearrangement joins TRBV5-6 to TRBJ2-1, with 11 bases fitting TRBD2. CDR1 and CDR2 (germline): SGHDT, YYEEEE. CDR3 length equals 15 residues. V lost 1 base to trimming and J lost 6 bases; unmatched junction nucleotides: 3. CDR3 amino acids: CASSLLAGGLNEQFF. As DNA, the CDR3 is TGTGCCAGCAGCTTGTTAGCGGGGGGGCTCAATGAGCAGTTCTTC. The full variable domain, completed using reference TRBV5-6 and TRBJ2-1, is DAGVTQSPTHLIKTRGQQVTLRCSPKSGHDTVSWYQQALGQGPQFIFQYYEEEERQRGNFPDRFSGHQFPNYSSELNVNALLLGDSALYLCASSLLAGGLNEQFFGPGTRLTVL.

In this sample, this clonotype turned up a few times. V usage is TRBV5-5 and J usage is TRBJ2-7; 12 nucleotides match TRBD1. This CDR3 is built from 15 residues. Germline loops: CDR1 SGHKS, CDR2 YYEKEE (reference sequence). Losses at the gene ends were 4 bases for V and 6 bases for J; bases not matched to a gene: 8. CDR3 in amino acids: CASSLPGQGAGEQYF. The DNA of the CDR3 is TGTGCCAGCAGCCTCCCGGGACAGGGGGCGGGCGAGCAGTACTTC.

In its sample, this clonotype was seen many times. The chain combines TRBV20-1 with TRBJ2-7; 9 bases are shared with TRBD1. The CDR3 extends over 13 amino acids. V shed 6 bases, J shed 5 bases, and the junction held 8 bases outside the gene matches. Germline V gene data show CDR1 as DFQATT and CDR2 as SNEGSKA (reference sequence). The CDR3 DNA is TGCAGTGCCGATTCGGACAGGGGCCACGAGCAGTACGTC. Its translation is CSADSDRGHEQYV.

V usage is TRBV12-5 and J usage is TRBJ2-7; D possibly corresponds to TRBD1 (6 bases). The V gene lost 7 bases and the J gene lost 0 bases, with 16 bases spanning the gap. CDR1 is LGHNT and CDR2 is FRNRAP in the germline V gene. The CDR3 contains 15 residues. In DNA form, the CDR3 reads TGTGCTAGTGTCAACCCCGGGACATACTCCTACGAGCAGTACGTC. Protein: CASVNPGTYSYEQYV.

V and J are TRBV20-1 and TRBJ2-5, with TRBD1 matching over 12 bases. From germline, CDR1 is DFQATT and CDR2 SNEGSKA (reference sequence). CDR3 size: 17 residues. The junction had 12 bases not matched to a gene; V was cut back by 5 bases and J by 2 bases. For the CDR3, the DNA is TGCAGTGCTTCCCTGGGACAGGGGGCGTCTTCTCAAGAGACCCAGTACTTC. The encoded protein is CSASLGQGASSQETQYF.

The chain joins TRBV7-3 to TRBJ2-1; no definite D call. V lost 2 bases, J lost 0 bases, and 11 bases lay in between. The CDR3 length is 16 residues. The V gene's germline CDR1 is SGHTA and CDR2 FQGTGA. As DNA, the CDR3 is TGTGCCAGCAGCTTAGTCGGAACAACCTCCTACAATGAGCAGTTCTTC. Protein product: CASSLVGTTSYNEQFF.

This clonotype was found a few times. The rearrangement uses TRBV5-1 and TRBJ2-2; 12 bases match TRBD2. CDR1 is SGHRS and CDR2 is YFSETQ in the germline V gene. This CDR3 comprises 16 residues. The ends lost 3 bases at V and 7 bases at J; junction bases unmatched: 7. The DNA for the CDR3 is TGCGCCAGCAGCTCAGGACTAGCGGGAACCCTCGGGGAGCTGTTTTTT. Translating gives CASSSGLAGTLGELFF.

The chain recombines TRBV6-5 with TRBJ2-1; D is possibly TRBD1 or TRBD2 (5 bases each). From germline, CDR1 is MNHEY and CDR2 SVGAGI. Trimming took off 6 bases at V and 6 bases at J, with 24 bases between the two ends. This CDR3 contains 17 residues. Written as DNA, the CDR3 is TGTGCCAGCAGGCATATAGTCCGGGGCCCCCGTGGCAATGAGCAGTTCTTC. It specifies CASRHIVRGPRGNEQFF.

The DNA for the CDR3 is TGTGCCAGCAGTCCCGAAGGGGGTAGGGAGACCCAGTACTTC. Amino acids: CASSPEGGRETQYF. The chain has TRBV6-2 or TRBV6-3 and TRBJ2-5; TRBD1 is a possible D gene (6 bases). This CDR3 is 14 amino acids long. The germline V gene encodes CDR1 MNHEY and CDR2 SVGEGT. V lost 5 bases and J lost 5, with 15 bases in between.